This TCR beta chain was obtained from a study of T cell responses to AZD1222 COVID-19 vaccine. The study, taken as a whole, reports: Spike-specific TCR breadth rose after two AZD1222 doses, and depth rose as well. Repertoire samples came only from after the peak T cell response.

Pooling of second doses given at about 4 or about 12 weeks was done. CDR1 SNHLY and CDR2 FYNNEI come from the germline V gene. Trimming took 5 bases from V and 8 from J, leaving 15 bases between them. This CDR3 has 13 amino acids. Note on this clone: Antigen specificity is unknown.

Repertoires were generated with immunoSEQ multiplex PCR, while TCRdb's copy carries only in-frame clones and drops some. The table shows some 84,000 clones, with about 83% occurring only once. The genes are TRBV2 and TRBJ1-2; no firm D call. Material: peripheral blood, obtained 28 days after the second AZD1222 dose. This receptor was taken from an adult who received the AZD1222 COVID-19 vaccine. CDR3 region: CASSRVLREGYTF. The CDR3 nucleotides read TGTGCCAGCAGTCGGGTCCTAAGGGAGGGCTACACCTTC.